The rows below give T cell receptor beta chains drawn from one sample of a study of blood T cell repertoires in COVID-19. Data came from immunoSEQ multiplex PCR; TCRdb stores just in-frame clones and leaves some out. Among roughly 230,000 clones listed, roughly 80% were seen once. Sequenced material: peripheral blood. Receptor source: a woman in her forties or fifties with acute or convalescent COVID-19. Both conserved end residues are part of each CDR3. D genes are given only for firm matches. Size is stated for part of the rows, as once, few or many counts, or as a class when the clone is expanded.

>TRBV28|TRBJ2-7|NA|NA
CASSLYGAREVHEQYF
TGTGCCAGCAGTTTATACGGCGCGCGTGAGGTCCACGAGCAGTACTTC
>TRBV28|TRBJ2-7|NA|NA
CASSYGTAYEQYF
TGTGCCAGCAGTTACGGAACAGCCTACGAGCAGTACTTC
>TRBV13|TRBJ1-5|NA|NA
CASSVGQIYNQPQHF
TGTGCCAGCAGCGTTGGACAGATTTATAATCAGCCCCAGCATTTT
>TRBV5-4|TRBJ1-6|many|TRBD1
CASSPVPGQGAPDNSPLHF
TGTGCCAGCAGCCCTGTCCCGGGACAGGGTGCCCCTGATAATTCACCCCTCCACTTT
>TRBV28|TRBJ1-5|NA|NA
CASSRQAWSQPQHF
TGTGCCAGCAGTCGACAGGCGTGGAGTCAGCCCCAGCATTTT
>TRBV7-2|TRBJ2-7|NA|TRBD2
CASSLDSGTYEQYF
TGTGCCAGCAGCTTAGATAGCGGGACCTACGAGCAGTACTTC
>TRBV6-7|TRBJ2-5|NA|TRBD2
CARLPRSGAETQYF
TGTGCCAGACTTCCTCGGAGCGGGGCCGAGACCCAGTACTTC
>TRBV18|TRBJ2-7|NA|NA
CASSWDMSSYEQYF
TGTGCCAGCTCTTGGGACATGAGCTCCTACGAGCAGTACTTC
>TRBV15|TRBJ1-5|few|NA
CATSRDQGFAPQHF
TGTGCCACCAGCAGAGACCAGGGTTTTGCGCCCCAGCATTTT
>TRBV5-5|TRBJ1-1|NA|NA
CASSLVGSNTEAFF
TGTGCCAGCAGCTTGGTCGGGTCGAACACTGAAGCTTTCTTT
>TRBV19|TRBJ1-5|NA|TRBD1
CASSPDREGQPQHF
TGTGCCAGTAGTCCAGACAGGGAAGGTCAGCCCCAGCATTTT
>TRBV4-2|TRBJ2-5|NA|NA
CASSQDTRRGETQYF
TGTGCCAGCAGCCAAGATACGCGGCGGGGAGAGACCCAGTACTTC
>TRBV7-3|TRBJ2-3|NA|TRBD1
CASSPHRGGTDTQYF
TGTGCCAGCAGCCCCCACAGGGGAGGCACAGATACGCAGTATTTT
>TRBV2|TRBJ2-7|NA|NA
CASRVQGHEQYF
TGTGCCAGCAGGGTACAGGGACACGAGCAGTACTTC
>TRBV19|TRBJ1-2|NA|NA
CASRPQGYGYTF
TGTGCCAGTAGGCCACAGGGTTATGGCTACACCTTC
>TRBV2|TRBJ2-7|NA|TRBD1
CASGQGISYEQYF
TGTGCCAGCGGACAGGGGATCTCCTACGAGCAGTACTTC
>TRBV30|TRBJ1-5|NA|TRBD1
CAWSARRQGGQPQHF
TGTGCCTGGAGTGCTCGTCGACAGGGAGGACAGCCCCAGCATTTT
>TRBV18|TRBJ1-3|NA|NA
CASSPPSGNSGNTIYF
TGTGCCAGCTCACCACCGTCGGGGAACTCTGGAAACACCATATATTTT
>TRBV7-2|TRBJ1-6|NA|NA
CASSSGAGRRSPLHF
TGTGCCAGCAGCTCAGGTGCAGGGCGGCGTTCACCCCTCCACTTT
>TRBV7-9|TRBJ2-3|once|TRBD2
CASSLGLAGVTDTQYF
TGTGCCAGCAGCTTAGGACTAGCGGGGGTCACAGATACGCAGTATTTT
>TRBV11-2|TRBJ2-5|NA|TRBD2
CASSLGSGEETQYF
TGTGCCAGCAGCTTAGGTAGCGGGGAGGAGACCCAGTACTTC
>TRBV2|TRBJ2-3|NA|TRBD1
CASRITGGAGTDTQYF
TGTGCCAGCAGAATAACAGGGGGCGCTGGCACAGATACGCAGTATTTT
>TRBV9|TRBJ2-3|NA|TRBD2
CASSIQGLAGGRADTQYF
TGTGCCAGCAGCATACAGGGCCTAGCGGGAGGGAGGGCAGATACGCAGTATTTT
>TRBV6-2/TRBV6-3|TRBJ1-2|NA|TRBD1
CASSYPDRGLGYTF
TGTGCCAGCAGTTACCCGGACAGGGGGCTAGGCTACACCTTC
>TRBV5-5|TRBJ2-2|NA|NA
CASSLRQVGSTGELFF
TGTGCCAGCAGCCTCAGACAGGTCGGGTCCACCGGGGAGCTGTTTTTT
>TRBV6-2/TRBV6-3|TRBJ2-1|NA|TRBD2
CASSPGTRLSTQFF
TGTGCCAGCAGCCCTGGGACTAGATTGTCGACACAGTTCTTC
>TRBV30|TRBJ1-1|NA|NA
CAWRGDNLNTEAFF
TGTGCCTGGAGGGGGGACAATTTGAACACTGAAGCTTTCTTT
>TRBV30|TRBJ2-3|NA|NA
CAWSTSSDMQYF
TGTGCCTGGAGTACTTCTAGCGATATGCAGTATTTT
>TRBV28|TRBJ2-7|NA|TRBD2
CASSPMTSGTSYEQYF
TGTGCCAGCAGTCCCATGACTAGCGGAACTTCCTACGAGCAGTACTTC
>TRBV28|TRBJ1-6|NA|NA
CASSLTSGGPLHF
TGTGCCAGCAGTTTAACCAGCGGGGGACCCCTCCACTTT
>TRBV19|TRBJ2-7|NA|NA
CASTASDNYEQYF
TGTGCCAGTACCGCTTCCGACAACTACGAGCAGTACTTC
>TRBV3-1/TRBV3-2|TRBJ2-6|once|TRBD1
CASSHLVGQGRAGANVLTF
TGTGCCAGCAGCCATCTTGTGGGACAGGGTCGGGCTGGGGCCAACGTCCTGACTTTC
>TRBV19|TRBJ1-3|NA|NA
CASTSGGAFGNTIYF
NA
>TRBV2|TRBJ1-1|NA|NA
CASSEERRLNTEAFF
TGTGCCAGCAGTGAAGAGCGACGGTTGAACACTGAAGCTTTCTTT
>TRBV27|TRBJ2-7|many|NA
CASEGGDYEQYF
TGTGCCAGCGAAGGGGGGGACTACGAGCAGTACTTC
>TRBV6-1|TRBJ1-2|NA|NA
CASSESPVYGYTF
TGTGCCAGCAGTGAATCTCCAGTCTATGGCTACACCTTC
>TRBV10-3|TRBJ1-1|NA|NA
CAIREDREAFF
TGTGCCATCAGAGAAGACAGGGAAGCTTTCTTT
>TRBV19|TRBJ2-2|NA|NA
CASSATGTGELFF
TGTGCCAGTAGTGCTACGGGCACCGGGGAGCTGTTTTTT
>TRBV3-1/TRBV3-2|TRBJ2-7|NA|NA
CASSQGGGHFDEQYF
TGTGCCAGCAGCCAAGGAGGGGGTCACTTCGACGAGCAGTACTTC
>TRBV11-1|TRBJ1-1|NA|NA
CASLGEGLDTEAFF
TGTGCCAGCCTAGGGGAGGGTCTTGACACTGAAGCTTTCTTT
>TRBV28|TRBJ2-1|few|NA
CASSHLYNEQFF
TGTGCCAGCAGTCACCTATACAATGAGCAGTTCTTC
>TRBV27|TRBJ2-1|NA|TRBD1
CASRTSGTGVNEQFF
TGTGCCAGCAGGACTTCCGGGACAGGGGTCAATGAGCAGTTCTTC
>TRBV12-5|TRBJ2-2|NA|TRBD2
CASGFATSGRTGELFF
TGTGCTAGTGGTTTCGCGACTAGCGGGAGGACCGGGGAGCTGTTTTTT